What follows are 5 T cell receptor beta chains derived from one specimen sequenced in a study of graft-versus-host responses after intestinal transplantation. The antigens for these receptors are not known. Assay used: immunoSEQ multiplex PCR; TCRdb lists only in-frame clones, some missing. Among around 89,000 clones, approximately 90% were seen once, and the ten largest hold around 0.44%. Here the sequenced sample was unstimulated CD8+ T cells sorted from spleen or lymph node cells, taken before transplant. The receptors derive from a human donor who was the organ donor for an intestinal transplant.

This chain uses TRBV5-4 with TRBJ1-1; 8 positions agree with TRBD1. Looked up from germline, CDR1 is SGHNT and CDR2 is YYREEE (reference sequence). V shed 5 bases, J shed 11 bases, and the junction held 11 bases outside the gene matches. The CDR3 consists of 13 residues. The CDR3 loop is CASRNGQGSEAFF. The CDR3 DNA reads TGTGCCAGCAGAAACGGACAGGGTTCGGAGGCTTTCTTT.

In DNA, the CDR3 is TGCGCCAGCAGCCAAGGGTTCGGCTACGAGCAGTACTTC. Residues: CASSQGFGYEQYF. This rearrangement joins TRBV4-1 to TRBJ2-7; D is unclear. This CDR3 has 13 residues. CDR1 is MGHRA and CDR2 is YSYEKL in the germline V gene. Trimming stripped 1 base from V and 3 bases from J, with 7 bases between.

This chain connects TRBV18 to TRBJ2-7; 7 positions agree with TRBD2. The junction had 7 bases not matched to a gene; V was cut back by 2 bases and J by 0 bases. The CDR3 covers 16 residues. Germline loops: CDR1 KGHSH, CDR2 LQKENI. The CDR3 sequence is CASSPKSGGSSYEQYF. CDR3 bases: TGTGCCAGCTCACCAAAATCGGGGGGAAGCTCCTACGAGCAGTACTTC.

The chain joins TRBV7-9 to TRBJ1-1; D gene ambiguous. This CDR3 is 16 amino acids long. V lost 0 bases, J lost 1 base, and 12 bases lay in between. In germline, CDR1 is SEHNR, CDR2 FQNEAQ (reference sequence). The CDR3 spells CASSLADLGPNTEAFF. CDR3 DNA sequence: TGTGCCAGCAGCTTAGCCGACCTGGGCCCGAACACTGAAGCTTTCTTT.

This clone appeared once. CDR3 region: CASSFQGAAYGYTF. In nucleotides, the CDR3 is TGTGCCAGCAGCTTCCAGGGGGCCGCCTATGGCTACACCTTC. V usage is TRBV13 and J usage is TRBJ1-2, with 8 bases identical to TRBD1. This CDR3 comprises 14 residues. The germline gives CDR1 PRHDT, CDR2 FYEKMQ (reference sequence). V shed 3 bases, J shed 4 bases, and the junction held 4 bases outside the gene matches.